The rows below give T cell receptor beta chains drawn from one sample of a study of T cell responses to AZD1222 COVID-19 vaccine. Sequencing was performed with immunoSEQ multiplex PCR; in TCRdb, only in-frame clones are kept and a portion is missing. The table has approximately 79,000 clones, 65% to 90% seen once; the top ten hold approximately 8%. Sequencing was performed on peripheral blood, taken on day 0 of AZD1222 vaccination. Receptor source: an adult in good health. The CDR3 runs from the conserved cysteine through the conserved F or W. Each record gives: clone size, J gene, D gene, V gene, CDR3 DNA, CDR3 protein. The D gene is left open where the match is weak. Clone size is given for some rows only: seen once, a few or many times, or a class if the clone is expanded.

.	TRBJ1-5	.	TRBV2	TGTGCCAGCAGGAAAGTAGGGGTTTCAGGCAATCAGCCCCAGCATTTT	CASRKVGVSGNQPQHF
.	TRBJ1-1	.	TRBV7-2	TGTGCCAGCAGCCCCGGGGACTTTGAAGCTTTCTTT	CASSPGDFEAFF
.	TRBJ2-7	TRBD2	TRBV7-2	TGTGCCAGCAGCTTAGATCCAGGCGCGGGAGCCGAGCAGTACTTC	CASSLDPGAGAEQYF
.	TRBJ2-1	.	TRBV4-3	TGCGCCAGCAGCCAAGATTTAGGGAATGAGCAGTTCTTC	CASSQDLGNEQFF
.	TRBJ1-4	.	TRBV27	TGTGCCAGCGGGGGTACTAATGAAAAACTGTTTTTT	CASGGTNEKLFF
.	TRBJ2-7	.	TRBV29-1	TGCAGCGTTTTCTCAGGATCCCACGAGCAGTACTTC	CSVFSGSHEQYF
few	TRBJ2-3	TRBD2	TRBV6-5	TGTGCCAGCAGCAAAGGACTAGCGACAGATACGCAGTATTTT	CASSKGLATDTQYF
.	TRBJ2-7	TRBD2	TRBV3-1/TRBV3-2	TGTGCCAGCAGCCCAACTAGCGGGAGGCTCTACGAGCAGTACTTC	CASSPTSGRLYEQYF
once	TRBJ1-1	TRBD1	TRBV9	TGTGCCAGCAGCGCAACGACAGGGATAGAAGCTTTCTTT	CASSATTGIEAFF
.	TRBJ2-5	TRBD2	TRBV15	TGTGCCACCAGCAGAGATCGGGGGGTGGCGGAGACCCAGTACTTC	CATSRDRGVAETQYF
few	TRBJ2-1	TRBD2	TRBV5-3	TGTGCCAGAAGCGAGGTACGGGAGGGCCGATCCTACAATGAGCAGTTCTTC	CARSEVREGRSYNEQFF
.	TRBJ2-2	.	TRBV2	TGTGCCAGCCAGGTGTTGGAGGGGGCCGGGGAGCTGTTTTTT	CASQVLEGAGELFF
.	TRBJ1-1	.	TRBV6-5	TGTGCCAGCAGTAACCGGGCCGAAGCTTTCTTT	CASSNRAEAFF
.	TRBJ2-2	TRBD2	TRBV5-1	TGCGCCAGCAGTTCTAGCGGGAGGGCCGACACCGGGGAGCTGTTTTTT	CASSSSGRADTGELFF
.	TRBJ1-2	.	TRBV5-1	TGCGCCAGCAGCTTGCAGGGTGGAAACTATGGCTACACCTTC	CASSLQGGNYGYTF
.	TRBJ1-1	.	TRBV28	TGTGCCAGCCCCTACGCGTTAGGGGCCGGGACTGAAGCTTTCTTT	CASPYALGAGTEAFF
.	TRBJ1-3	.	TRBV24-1	TGTGCCACCAGTGAGGCGGGACACTCGACCTCTGGAAACACCATATATTTT	CATSEAGHSTSGNTIYF
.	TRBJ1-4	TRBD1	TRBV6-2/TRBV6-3	TGTGCCAGCAGTTACGTACAGGGGAACGAAAAACTGTTTTTT	CASSYVQGNEKLFF
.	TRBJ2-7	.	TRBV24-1	TGTGCCACCAGTGATGCGGGGCAGGGAAGGGTCTACGAGCAGTACTTC	CATSDAGQGRVYEQYF
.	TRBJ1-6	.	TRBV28	TGTGCCAGCATTTCCGCGGGGAGCTCCTATAATTCACCCCTCCACTTT	CASISAGSSYNSPLHF
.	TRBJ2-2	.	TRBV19	TGTGCCAGTAGTACTCCGGGACATAGGACCGGGGAGCTGTTTTTT	CASSTPGHRTGELFF
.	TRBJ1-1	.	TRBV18	TGTGCCAGCTCCACGACCCGGGGGGCTTTGGGGATCACCCATGAAGCTTTCTTT	CASSTTRGALGITHEAFF